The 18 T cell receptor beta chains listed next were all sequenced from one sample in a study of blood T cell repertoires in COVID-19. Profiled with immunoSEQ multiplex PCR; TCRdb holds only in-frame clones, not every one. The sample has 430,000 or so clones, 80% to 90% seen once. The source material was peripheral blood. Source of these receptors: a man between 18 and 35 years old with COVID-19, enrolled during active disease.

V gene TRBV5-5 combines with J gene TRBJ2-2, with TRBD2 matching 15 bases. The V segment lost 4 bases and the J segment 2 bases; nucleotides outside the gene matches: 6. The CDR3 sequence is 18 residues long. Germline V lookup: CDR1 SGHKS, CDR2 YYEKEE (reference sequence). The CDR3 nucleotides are TGTGCCAGCAGCGTGGGACTAGCGGGGGGACCCAACACCGGGGAGCTGTTTTTT. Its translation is CASSVGLAGGPNTGELFF.

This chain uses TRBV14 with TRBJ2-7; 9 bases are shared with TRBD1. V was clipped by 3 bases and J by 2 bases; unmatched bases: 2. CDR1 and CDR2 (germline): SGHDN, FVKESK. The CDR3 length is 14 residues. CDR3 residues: CASSQGQGPYEQYF. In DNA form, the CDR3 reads TGTGCCAGCAGCCAGGGACAGGGCCCCTACGAGCAGTACTTC.

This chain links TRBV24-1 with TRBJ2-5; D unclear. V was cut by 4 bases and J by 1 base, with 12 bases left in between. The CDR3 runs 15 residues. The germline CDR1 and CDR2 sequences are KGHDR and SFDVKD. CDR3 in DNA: TGTGCCACCAGTGACCCTTCTGGGCCCCAAGAGACCCAGTACTTC. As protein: CATSDPSGPQETQYF.

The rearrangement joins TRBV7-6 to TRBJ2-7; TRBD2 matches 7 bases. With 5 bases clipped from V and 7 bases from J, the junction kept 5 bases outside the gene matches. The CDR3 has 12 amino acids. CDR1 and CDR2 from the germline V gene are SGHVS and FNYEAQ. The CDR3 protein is CASSPMGGEQYF. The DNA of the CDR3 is TGTGCCAGCAGCCCAATGGGAGGGGAGCAGTACTTC.

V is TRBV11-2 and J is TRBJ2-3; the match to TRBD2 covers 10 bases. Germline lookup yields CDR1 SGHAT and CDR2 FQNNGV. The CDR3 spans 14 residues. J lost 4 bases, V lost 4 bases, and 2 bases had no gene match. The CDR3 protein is CASSSGLAPDTQYF. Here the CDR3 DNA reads TGTGCCAGCAGCTCGGGACTAGCGCCAGATACGCAGTATTTT.

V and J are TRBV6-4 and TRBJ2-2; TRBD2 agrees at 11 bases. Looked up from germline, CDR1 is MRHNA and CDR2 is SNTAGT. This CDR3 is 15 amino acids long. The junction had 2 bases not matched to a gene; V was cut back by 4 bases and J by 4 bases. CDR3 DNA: TGTGCCAGCAGTGCCCTAGCGGGGGGCACCGGGGAGCTGTTTTTT. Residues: CASSALAGGTGELFF.

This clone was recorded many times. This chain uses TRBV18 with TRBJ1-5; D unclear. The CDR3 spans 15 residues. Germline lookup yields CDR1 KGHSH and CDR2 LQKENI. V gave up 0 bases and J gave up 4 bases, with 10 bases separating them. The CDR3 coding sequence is TGTGCCAGCTCACCACCTGGGCAGAAGAATCAGCCCCAGCATTTT. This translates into CASSPPGQKNQPQHF. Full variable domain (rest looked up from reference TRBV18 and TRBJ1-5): NAGVMQNPRHLVRRRGQEARLRCSPMKGHSHVYWYRQLPEEGLKFMVYLQKENIIDESGMPKERFSAEFPKEGPSILRIQQVVRGDSAAYFCASSPPGQKNQPQHFGDGTRLSIL.

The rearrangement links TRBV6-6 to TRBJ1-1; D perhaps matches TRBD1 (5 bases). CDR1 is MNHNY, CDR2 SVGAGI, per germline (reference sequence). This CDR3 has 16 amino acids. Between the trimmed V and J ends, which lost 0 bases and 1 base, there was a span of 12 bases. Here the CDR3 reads CASSYSLMGGNTEAFF. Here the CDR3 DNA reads TGTGCCAGCAGTTACTCCCTGATGGGGGGGAACACTGAAGCTTTCTTT.

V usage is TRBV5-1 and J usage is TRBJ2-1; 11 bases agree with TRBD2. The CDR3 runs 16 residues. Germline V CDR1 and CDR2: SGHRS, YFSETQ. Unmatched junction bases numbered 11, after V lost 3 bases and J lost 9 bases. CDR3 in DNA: TGCGCCAGCAGCTCCAGGGCTAGCGGGGGGTCTGGTGAGCAGTTCTTC. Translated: CASSSRASGGSGEQFF.

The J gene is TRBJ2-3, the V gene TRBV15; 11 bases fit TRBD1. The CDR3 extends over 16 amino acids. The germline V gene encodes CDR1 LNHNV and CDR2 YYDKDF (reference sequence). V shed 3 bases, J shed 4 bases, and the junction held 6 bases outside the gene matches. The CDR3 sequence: CATSRAGTGGSDTQYF. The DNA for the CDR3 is TGTGCCACCAGCAGGGCCGGGACAGGGGGATCAGATACGCAGTATTTT.

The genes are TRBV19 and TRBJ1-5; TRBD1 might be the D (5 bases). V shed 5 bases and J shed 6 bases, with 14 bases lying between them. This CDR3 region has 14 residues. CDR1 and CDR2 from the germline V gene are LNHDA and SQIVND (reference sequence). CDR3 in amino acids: CASSFQGPGQPQHF. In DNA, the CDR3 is TGTGCCAGTAGTTTCCAGGGCCCGGGTCAGCCCCAGCATTTT.

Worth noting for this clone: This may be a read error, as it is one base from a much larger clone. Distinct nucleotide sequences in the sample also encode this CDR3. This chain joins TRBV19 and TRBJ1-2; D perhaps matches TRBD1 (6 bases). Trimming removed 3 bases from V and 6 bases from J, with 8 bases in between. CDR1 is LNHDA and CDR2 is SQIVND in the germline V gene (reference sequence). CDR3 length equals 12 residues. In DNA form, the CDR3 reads TGTGCCAGTAGTATGGCAGGGGATGGCTACACCTTC. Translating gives CASSMAGDGYTF.

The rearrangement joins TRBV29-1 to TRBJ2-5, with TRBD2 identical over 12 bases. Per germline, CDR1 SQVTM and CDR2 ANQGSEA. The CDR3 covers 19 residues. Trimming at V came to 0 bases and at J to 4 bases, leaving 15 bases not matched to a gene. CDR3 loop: CSVEERTSGGYSWRETQYF. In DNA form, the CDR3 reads TGCAGCGTTGAAGAGCGAACTAGCGGGGGGTATAGCTGGCGAGAGACCCAGTACTTC.

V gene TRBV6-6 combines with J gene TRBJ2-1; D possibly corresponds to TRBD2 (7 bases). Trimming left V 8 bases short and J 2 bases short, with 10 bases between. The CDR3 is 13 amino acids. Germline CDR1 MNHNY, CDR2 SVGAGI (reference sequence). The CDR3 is CASRGGAYNEQFF. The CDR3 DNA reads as TGTGCCAGCCGAGGGGGGGCCTACAATGAGCAGTTCTTC.

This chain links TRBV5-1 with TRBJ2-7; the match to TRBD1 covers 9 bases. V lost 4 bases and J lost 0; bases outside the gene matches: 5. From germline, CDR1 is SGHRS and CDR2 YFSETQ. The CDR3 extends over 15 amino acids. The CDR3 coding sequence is TGCGCCAGCAGCAGTGGGGACAGGGACTCCTACGAGCAGTACTTC. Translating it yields CASSSGDRDSYEQYF.

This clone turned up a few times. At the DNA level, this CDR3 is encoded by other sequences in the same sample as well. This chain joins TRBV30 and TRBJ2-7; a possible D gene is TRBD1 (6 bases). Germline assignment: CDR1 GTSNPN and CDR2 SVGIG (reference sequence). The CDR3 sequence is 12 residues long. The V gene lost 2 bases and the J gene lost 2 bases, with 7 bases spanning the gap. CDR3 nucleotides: TGTGCCTGGAGTAGGGACACCTACGAGCAGTACTTC. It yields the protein CAWSRDTYEQYF.

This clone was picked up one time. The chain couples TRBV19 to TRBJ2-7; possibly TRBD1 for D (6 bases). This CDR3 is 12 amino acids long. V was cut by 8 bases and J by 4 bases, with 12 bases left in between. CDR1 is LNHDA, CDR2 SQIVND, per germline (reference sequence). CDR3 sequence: CASSGQNYEQYF. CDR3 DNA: TGTGCCAGTTCGGGACAAAATTACGAGCAGTACTTC.

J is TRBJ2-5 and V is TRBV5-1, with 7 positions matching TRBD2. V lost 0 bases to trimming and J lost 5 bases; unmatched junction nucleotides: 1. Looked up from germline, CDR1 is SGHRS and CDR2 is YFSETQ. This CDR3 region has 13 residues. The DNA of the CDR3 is TGCGCCAGCAGCTTGGTCGGGGGGGAGACCCAGTACTTC. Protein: CASSLVGGETQYF.